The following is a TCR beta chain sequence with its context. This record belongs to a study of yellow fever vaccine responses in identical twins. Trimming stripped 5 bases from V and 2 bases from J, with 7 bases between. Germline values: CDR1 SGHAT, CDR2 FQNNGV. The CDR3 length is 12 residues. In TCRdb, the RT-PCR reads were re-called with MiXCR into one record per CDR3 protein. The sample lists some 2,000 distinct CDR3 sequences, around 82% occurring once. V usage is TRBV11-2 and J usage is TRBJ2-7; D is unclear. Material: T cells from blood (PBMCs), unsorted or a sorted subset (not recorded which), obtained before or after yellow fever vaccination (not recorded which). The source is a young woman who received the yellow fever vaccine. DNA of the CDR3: TGTGCCAGCAGCCCCCACACCTACGAGCAGTACTTC. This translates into CASSPHTYEQYF.